The text below deals with one T cell receptor (beta chain). Its antigen is undetermined. The data were obtained in a study of vaccination and CD4 T cells after COVID-19. Time point given: late sampling 161 to 241 days after vaccination in a few convalescent patients. Treatment reported: roughly 10-day PBMC culture with coronavirus spike peptide pools or control peptides (ViraFEST assay). Peptide pools at 8.5 to 10 ug/ml, together with roughly 10 IU/ml IL-2, were added to cultures of more than 1.5 million PBMCs per well. The V gene lost 10 bases and the J gene lost 4 bases, with 20 bases spanning the gap. Looked up from germline, CDR1 is MNHNS and CDR2 is SASEGT. The CDR3 contains 14 residues. The Oncomine TCR Beta short-read assay sequenced DNA from cultured CD4+ T cells. TCRdb reanalysed the PCR reads using MiXCR and keeps one entry per CDR3 protein. The sample holds about 20,000 distinct CDR3 sequences, roughly 36% seen once.

The specimen comprised CD4+ T cells from blood, cultured in vitro, sampled about 7 months after SARS-CoV-2 vaccination. The origin of this receptor is a human donor who had recovered from COVID-19. The chain employs TRBV6-1 and TRBJ2-7; D might be TRBD2 (6 bases). CDR3 sequence: CATTGGWGTYEQYF. The CDR3 DNA is TGTGCCACGACCGGGGGTTGGGGTACGTACGAGCAGTACTTC.